The source of this TCR beta chain is a study of CD8 T cells in ankylosing spondylitis. Overall study findings and caveats: Disease-linked clones reportedly showed significant enrichment in matched ankylosing spondylitis synovial fluid. Seemingly distinctive of ankylosing spondylitis blood was a TCR beta motif formed by eight highly homologous variants. There were earlier reports of some motif variants in reactive arthritis synovial fluid and blood.

With regard to this clonotype: Its antigen is still unknown.

Germline V lookup: CDR1 LGHNA, CDR2 YSLEER. The CDR3 contains 15 residues. V was trimmed by 6 bases and J by 4 bases, leaving 18 bases between them. Making the TCR beta libraries involved quantitative 5'-RACE with molecular barcodes. TCRdb recomputed calls from the 5' RACE reads with MiXCR, one row per CDR3 protein. The sample lists 750,000 to 850,000 distinct CDR3 sequences, about an eighth occurring once. The sample was blood, either unsorted or a sorted T cell fraction (not recorded which). The sequence was obtained from a male donor with ankylosing spondylitis. The chain is built from TRBV4-3 and TRBJ1-2; the D is unclear. In DNA form, the CDR3 reads TGCGCCAGCAGGGCGGAGGCCGTGGGCCTCTATGGCTACACCTTC. It yields the protein CASRAEAVGLYGYTF.